This TCR beta chain derives from a study of blood T cell repertoires in COVID-19. CDR3 length: 15 amino acids. The ends lost 4 bases at V and 9 bases at J; junction bases unmatched: 9. Germline values: CDR1 SGHRS, CDR2 YFSETQ. Repertoires were generated with immunoSEQ multiplex PCR, while TCRdb's copy carries only in-frame clones and drops some. There are approximately 250,000 clones in the sample; 80% to 90% occur only once, and less than 15% lies in the top ten. This sequence originates from a woman aged 65 to 85 with COVID-19, enrolled during active disease. The chain employs TRBV5-1 and TRBJ1-6; 8 positions agree with TRBD1. Input material: peripheral blood. In DNA form, the CDR3 reads TGCGCCAGCAGCGGAGCTCAGGGGGCAGGTTCACCCCTCCACTTT. It codes for CASSGAQGAGSPLHF. The full variable domain, completed using reference TRBV5-1 and TRBJ1-6, is KAGVTQTPRYLIKTRGQQVTLSCSPISGHRSVSWYQQTPGQGLQFLFEYFSETQRNKGNFPGRFSGRQFSNSRSEMNVSTLELGDSALYLCASSGAQGAGSPLHFGNGTRLTVT.